Listed below are T cell receptor beta chains from one sample, sequenced in a study of T cell changes during pregnancy in multiple sclerosis. Produced via immunoSEQ multiplex PCR; TCRdb's table is partial and in-frame only. The sample has 40,000 to 45,000 clones; 85% to 95% are singletons. The sequenced sample was CD4+ T cells from peripheral blood mononuclear cells, obtained in the third trimester of pregnancy. The source of these receptors is a female donor with multiple sclerosis, enrolled in a pregnancy study. Both conserved end residues are part of each CDR3. The D gene is left open where the match is weak. Rows give clone size only sometimes, using once, few, many, or a class for an expanded clone.

CDR3aa: CASSLASGRNTGELFF
CDR3nt: TGCGCCAGCAGCTTGGCTAGCGGGAGGAACACCGGGGAGCTGTTTTTT
j_gene: TRBJ2-2
abundance: .
d_gene: TRBD2
v_gene: TRBV5-1
len: 16

CDR3aa: CASSISGSTDTQYF
CDR3nt: TGTGCCAGCAGCATTAGCGGGAGCACAGATACGCAGTATTTT
j_gene: TRBJ2-3
abundance: once
d_gene: TRBD2
v_gene: TRBV7-2
len: 14

CDR3aa: CASSQDLRGVGELFF
CDR3nt: TGCGCCAGCAGCCAAGATCTACGCGGGGTTGGGGAGCTGTTTTTT
j_gene: TRBJ2-2
abundance: .
d_gene: .
v_gene: TRBV4-3
len: 15

CDR3aa: CASSPHDRTGFYEQYF
CDR3nt: TGCGCCAGCAGTCCACACGACAGGACCGGTTTCTACGAGCAGTACTTC
j_gene: TRBJ2-7
abundance: .
d_gene: .
v_gene: TRBV23-1
len: 16

CDR3aa: CASSETGTGAEAFF
CDR3nt: TGTGCCAGCAGCGAAACCGGGACAGGGGCTGAAGCTTTCTTT
j_gene: TRBJ1-1
abundance: .
d_gene: TRBD1
v_gene: TRBV7-9
len: 14

CDR3aa: CASSLNVGGGTEYF
CDR3nt: .
j_gene: TRBJ2-7
abundance: .
d_gene: .
v_gene: TRBV28
len: 14

CDR3aa: CASSLSAVMNTEAFF
CDR3nt: TGTGCCAGCAGTTTATCGGCAGTAATGAACACTGAAGCTTTCTTT
j_gene: TRBJ1-1
abundance: .
d_gene: .
v_gene: TRBV27
len: 15

CDR3aa: CASSATVLGTGELFF
CDR3nt: TGTGCCAGCAGCGCGACAGTATTAGGCACCGGGGAGCTGTTTTTT
j_gene: TRBJ2-2
abundance: .
d_gene: .
v_gene: TRBV5-4
len: 15

CDR3aa: CASSPTAGQGRGYTF
CDR3nt: TGTGCCAGCTCACCAACTGCAGGACAGGGGCGAGGCTACACCTTC
j_gene: TRBJ1-2
abundance: .
d_gene: TRBD1
v_gene: TRBV18
len: 15

CDR3aa: CACSQGSSYNSPLHF
CDR3nt: TGTGCCTGCTCGCAGGGGAGCTCCTATAATTCACCCCTCCACTTT
j_gene: TRBJ1-6
abundance: once
d_gene: .
v_gene: TRBV30
len: 15

CDR3aa: CASSPGLAGTSTDTQYF
CDR3nt: TGTGCCAGCAGTCCCGGACTAGCCGGAACTAGCACAGATACGCAGTATTTT
j_gene: TRBJ2-3
abundance: .
d_gene: TRBD2
v_gene: TRBV27
len: 17

CDR3aa: CASSLSGGYEQYF
CDR3nt: TGTGCCAGCAGCTTGTCGGGGGGCTACGAGCAGTACTTC
j_gene: TRBJ2-7
abundance: once
d_gene: TRBD2
v_gene: TRBV11-3
len: 13

CDR3aa: CASSLAGGNTIYF
CDR3nt: TGTGCCAGCAGTTTAGCAGGGGGAAACACCATATATTTT
j_gene: TRBJ1-3
abundance: .
d_gene: .
v_gene: TRBV27
len: 13

CDR3aa: CASSLVSDRGPQPQHF
CDR3nt: TGTGCCAGCAGCTTAGTTTCAGACAGGGGGCCTCAGCCCCAGCATTTT
j_gene: TRBJ1-5
abundance: .
d_gene: TRBD1
v_gene: TRBV7-9
len: 16

CDR3aa: CASSLWLAGALAKNIQYF
CDR3nt: TGTGCCAGCAGCTTGTGGCTAGCGGGAGCCCTAGCCAAAAACATTCAGTACTTC
j_gene: TRBJ2-4
abundance: .
d_gene: TRBD2
v_gene: TRBV5-6
len: 18

CDR3aa: CSVEEWSGRIPDEQFF
CDR3nt: TGCAGCGTTGAAGAATGGAGCGGGAGAATCCCCGATGAGCAGTTCTTC
j_gene: TRBJ2-1
abundance: .
d_gene: TRBD2
v_gene: TRBV29-1
len: 16

CDR3aa: CASSPRLAGADTQYF
CDR3nt: TGCGCCAGCAGCCCCAGACTAGCGGGAGCAGATACGCAGTATTTT
j_gene: TRBJ2-3
abundance: .
d_gene: TRBD2
v_gene: TRBV4-3
len: 15

CDR3aa: CASSVLAGNSYEQYF
CDR3nt: TGTGCCAGCAGTGTACTAGCGGGAAACTCCTACGAGCAGTACTTC
j_gene: TRBJ2-7
abundance: .
d_gene: TRBD2
v_gene: TRBV6-4
len: 15

CDR3aa: CASSLAADYGYTF
CDR3nt: TGTGCCAGCAGCTTAGCGGCGGACTATGGCTACACCTTC
j_gene: TRBJ1-2
abundance: .
d_gene: .
v_gene: TRBV7-9
len: 13

CDR3aa: CASSVDGGVTDTQYF
CDR3nt: TGTGCCAGCAGCGTAGACGGGGGGGTCACAGATACGCAGTATTTT
j_gene: TRBJ2-3
abundance: .
d_gene: TRBD2
v_gene: TRBV9
len: 15

CDR3aa: CASSPTSGSSYNEQFF
CDR3nt: TGTGCCAGCAGCCCTACTAGCGGGAGCTCCTACAATGAGCAGTTCTTC
j_gene: TRBJ2-1
abundance: .
d_gene: TRBD2
v_gene: TRBV11-2
len: 16

CDR3aa: CASSSLLAGVGNNEQFF
CDR3nt: TGTGCCAGCAGTTCCCTTCTAGCGGGAGTGGGTAACAATGAGCAGTTCTTC
j_gene: TRBJ2-1
abundance: .
d_gene: TRBD2
v_gene: TRBV28
len: 17

CDR3aa: CASSTLGIEQYF
CDR3nt: TGTGCCAGCAGTACACTAGGGATCGAGCAGTACTTC
j_gene: TRBJ2-7
abundance: .
d_gene: .
v_gene: TRBV2
len: 12

CDR3aa: CASSLTSGRGYEQYF
CDR3nt: TGTGCCAGCAGCCTGACTAGCGGGAGGGGTTACGAGCAGTACTTC
j_gene: TRBJ2-7
abundance: once
d_gene: TRBD2
v_gene: TRBV14
len: 15

CDR3aa: CASSRLDTDTQYF
CDR3nt: TGTGCCAGCTCACGACTAGACACAGATACGCAGTATTTT
j_gene: TRBJ2-3
abundance: .
d_gene: .
v_gene: TRBV18
len: 13

CDR3aa: CASSGRDRHTDTQYF
CDR3nt: TGTGCCAGCAGTGGCCGGGACAGACACACAGATACGCAGTATTTT
j_gene: TRBJ2-3
abundance: .
d_gene: TRBD1
v_gene: TRBV6-5
len: 15

CDR3aa: CASSLVTGAGPDTQYF
CDR3nt: TGTGCCAGCAGCTTGGTTACGGGAGCGGGCCCAGATACGCAGTATTTT
j_gene: TRBJ2-3
abundance: .
d_gene: .
v_gene: TRBV5-5
len: 16

CDR3aa: CASKYPRAGLTDTQYF
CDR3nt: TGCGCCAGCAAATACCCACGAGCGGGATTGACAGATACGCAGTATTTT
j_gene: TRBJ2-3
abundance: few
d_gene: TRBD2
v_gene: TRBV23-1
len: 16

CDR3aa: CASSIDRRERYNEQFF
CDR3nt: TGTGCCAGTAGTATAGATCGGCGGGAAAGATACAATGAGCAGTTCTTC
j_gene: TRBJ2-1
abundance: .
d_gene: .
v_gene: TRBV19
len: 16

CDR3aa: CASSLDNFRGRGVGELFF
CDR3nt: TGTGCCAGCAGCTTAGATAATTTTAGGGGGAGGGGTGTCGGGGAGCTGTTTTTT
j_gene: TRBJ2-2
abundance: .
d_gene: .
v_gene: TRBV7-9
len: 18

CDR3aa: CASSDPRGPTTEAFF
CDR3nt: TGTGCCAGCAGTGACCCCAGGGGGCCGACCACTGAAGCTTTCTTT
j_gene: TRBJ1-1
abundance: .
d_gene: TRBD1
v_gene: TRBV27
len: 15

CDR3aa: CASSSAGTGEDEQYF
CDR3nt: TGTGCCAGCAGTTCGGCCGGGACAGGGGAGGACGAGCAGTACTTC
j_gene: TRBJ2-7
abundance: .
d_gene: TRBD1
v_gene: TRBV27
len: 15

CDR3aa: CASSLGTGGLGGRNTEAFF
CDR3nt: TGCGCCAGCAGCTTAGGGACAGGGGGCTTAGGAGGTAGGAACACTGAAGCTTTCTTT
j_gene: TRBJ1-1
abundance: .
d_gene: TRBD1
v_gene: TRBV5-1
len: 19

CDR3aa: CASRRLAGGEQYF
CDR3nt: TGTGCCAGCAGACGACTAGCGGGAGGAGAGCAGTACTTC
j_gene: TRBJ2-7
abundance: .
d_gene: TRBD2
v_gene: TRBV6-5
len: 13

CDR3aa: CASSPGQGSDTQYF
CDR3nt: TGTGCCAGCAGCCCGGGACAGGGGTCGGATACGCAGTATTTT
j_gene: TRBJ2-3
abundance: .
d_gene: TRBD1
v_gene: TRBV11-3
len: 14

CDR3aa: CASSLDRAGNQPQHF
CDR3nt: TGTGCCAGCAGTCTAGACAGGGCTGGGAATCAGCCCCAGCATTTT
j_gene: TRBJ1-5
abundance: .
d_gene: TRBD1
v_gene: TRBV6-6
len: 15

CDR3aa: CASRRDLGETQYF
CDR3nt: TGTGCCAGCAGAAGAGATCTAGGCGAGACCCAGTACTTC
j_gene: TRBJ2-5
abundance: once
d_gene: .
v_gene: TRBV6-5
len: 13

CDR3aa: CAWKGAVEKLFF
CDR3nt: TGTGCCTGGAAAGGGGCTGTCGAAAAACTGTTTTTT
j_gene: TRBJ1-4
abundance: .
d_gene: .
v_gene: TRBV30
len: 12

CDR3aa: CASRDSAYEQYF
CDR3nt: TGTGCCAGCCGGGATAGCGCCTACGAGCAGTACTTC
j_gene: TRBJ2-7
abundance: once
d_gene: .
v_gene: TRBV6-5
len: 12

CDR3aa: CASSTGQHQPQHF
CDR3nt: TGTGCCAGCAGCACGGGACAGCATCAGCCCCAGCATTTT
j_gene: TRBJ1-5
abundance: .
d_gene: TRBD1
v_gene: TRBV11-2
len: 13

CDR3aa: CASSSVHPLAVAYNEQFF
CDR3nt: TGTGCCAGCAGCTCTGTACACCCTTTAGCGGTCGCCTACAATGAGCAGTTCTTC
j_gene: TRBJ2-1
abundance: .
d_gene: .
v_gene: TRBV11-3
len: 18

CDR3aa: CASSPSGSGAETQYF
CDR3nt: TGTGCCAGCTCACCGTCGGGGTCGGGCGCAGAGACCCAGTACTTC
j_gene: TRBJ2-5
abundance: .
d_gene: .
v_gene: TRBV18
len: 15

CDR3aa: CASSLAGLAGETQYF
CDR3nt: TGTGCCAGCAGCTTAGCGGGACTAGCGGGAGAGACCCAGTACTTC
j_gene: TRBJ2-5
abundance: .
d_gene: TRBD2
v_gene: TRBV7-2
len: 15

CDR3aa: CASSPPKGRSTEAFF
CDR3nt: TGTGCCAGCTCACCACCGAAAGGGAGGAGCACTGAAGCTTTCTTT
j_gene: TRBJ1-1
abundance: .
d_gene: .
v_gene: TRBV18
len: 15

CDR3aa: CASSLGWGGGPADTQYF
CDR3nt: TGTGCCAGCAGCTTAGGTTGGGGGGGAGGGCCCGCAGATACGCAGTATTTT
j_gene: TRBJ2-3
abundance: .
d_gene: TRBD2
v_gene: TRBV7-2
len: 17

CDR3aa: CASRAGGYRGADLLYGEQFF
CDR3nt: TGTGCAAGTCGTGCCGGCGGGTACAGGGGTGCGGACCTCCTCTATGGTGAGCAGTTCTTC
j_gene: TRBJ2-1
abundance: once
d_gene: .
v_gene: TRBV12-2
len: 20

CDR3aa: CASSPRTARTNSPLHF
CDR3nt: TGTGCCAGCAGTCCGCGGACAGCTAGGACCAATTCACCCCTCCACTTT
j_gene: TRBJ1-6
abundance: .
d_gene: .
v_gene: TRBV25-1
len: 16

CDR3aa: CASSSTGGSDTQYF
CDR3nt: TGTGCCAGCAGCTCGACAGGGGGGTCAGATACGCAGTATTTT
j_gene: TRBJ2-3
abundance: .
d_gene: TRBD1
v_gene: TRBV11-3
len: 14

CDR3aa: CATSIRTTGSGYTF
CDR3nt: TGTGCCACCAGCATAAGGACGACAGGGTCTGGCTACACCTTC
j_gene: TRBJ1-2
abundance: .
d_gene: TRBD1
v_gene: TRBV15
len: 14

CDR3aa: CASRGQGSNYGYTF
CDR3nt: TGTGCCAGCAGGGGACAGGGGTCGAACTATGGCTACACCTTC
j_gene: TRBJ1-2
abundance: .
d_gene: TRBD1
v_gene: TRBV6-6
len: 14

CDR3aa: CASQGDQPQHF
CDR3nt: TGTGCCAGTCAGGGGGATCAGCCCCAGCATTTT
j_gene: TRBJ1-5
abundance: .
d_gene: TRBD1
v_gene: TRBV6-1
len: 11

CDR3aa: CASRGLAGGRNEQFF
CDR3nt: TGTGCCAGCAGGGGACTAGCGGGAGGTAGGAATGAGCAGTTCTTC
j_gene: TRBJ2-1
abundance: .
d_gene: TRBD2
v_gene: TRBV6-5
len: 15